The text below deals with one T cell receptor (beta chain). Its target is unknown. This sample stems from a study of cytomegalovirus exposure and HLA in healthy donors. Study summary: The study's early data release held tens of millions of unique TCRs from HLA-typed donors.

Primers: 60 Vbeta forward and 13 Jbeta reverse. Only in-frame clones appear in the TCRdb table, and some are missing; sequencing was by immunoSEQ multiplex PCR. The sample contains roughly 200,000 clones, approximately 78% of which appear only once. Study-wide results and limits: The study put some 160 TCR beta chains on its list as cytomegalovirus-associated. V- and J-gene trimming of TCR beta was linked (in a later analysis) to a missense DCLRE1C variant. Reports indicate that TCR beta sequences accurately predicted the HLA-A and HLA-B alleles of most subjects.

CDR1 is KGHSH and CDR2 is LQKENI in the germline V gene. V lost 0 bases, J lost 4 bases, and 5 bases lay in between. The CDR3 is 13 amino acids. The receptor was isolated from a woman under 40 in good health and CMV-seropositive. The sample was PBMCs. The chain carries TRBV18 and TRBJ2-3; no reliable D call. The CDR3 region is CASSPPGPDTQYF. The CDR3 coding sequence is TGTGCCAGCTCACCACCTGGGCCAGATACGCAGTATTTT.